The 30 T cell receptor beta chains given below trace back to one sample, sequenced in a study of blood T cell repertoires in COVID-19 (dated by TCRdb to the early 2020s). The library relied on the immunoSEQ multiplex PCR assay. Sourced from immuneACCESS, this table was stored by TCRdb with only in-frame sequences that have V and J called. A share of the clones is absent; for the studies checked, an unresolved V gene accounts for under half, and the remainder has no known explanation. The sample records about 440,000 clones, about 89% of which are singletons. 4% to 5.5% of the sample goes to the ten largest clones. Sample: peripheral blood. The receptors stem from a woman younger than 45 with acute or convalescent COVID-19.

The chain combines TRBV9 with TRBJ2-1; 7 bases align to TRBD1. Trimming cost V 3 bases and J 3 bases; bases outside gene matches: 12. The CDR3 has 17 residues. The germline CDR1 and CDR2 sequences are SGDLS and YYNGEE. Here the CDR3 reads CASSDGSTGLYYNEQFF. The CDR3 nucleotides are TGTGCCAGCAGCGACGGATCGACAGGGTTATACTACAATGAGCAGTTCTTC.

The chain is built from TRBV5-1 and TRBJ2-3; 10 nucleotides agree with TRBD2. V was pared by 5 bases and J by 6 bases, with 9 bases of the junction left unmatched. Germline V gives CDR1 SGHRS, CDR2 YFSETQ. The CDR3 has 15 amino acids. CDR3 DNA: TGCGCCAGCAGTTTTCTAGCGGGGGCAGGGGATACGCAGTATTTT. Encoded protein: CASSFLAGAGDTQYF.

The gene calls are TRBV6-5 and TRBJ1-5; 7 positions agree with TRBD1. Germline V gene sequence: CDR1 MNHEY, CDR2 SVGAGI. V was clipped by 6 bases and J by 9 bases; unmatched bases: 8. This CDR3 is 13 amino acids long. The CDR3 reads CASRKQGSGPQHF. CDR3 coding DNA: TGTGCCAGCAGGAAACAGGGGAGTGGGCCCCAGCATTTT.

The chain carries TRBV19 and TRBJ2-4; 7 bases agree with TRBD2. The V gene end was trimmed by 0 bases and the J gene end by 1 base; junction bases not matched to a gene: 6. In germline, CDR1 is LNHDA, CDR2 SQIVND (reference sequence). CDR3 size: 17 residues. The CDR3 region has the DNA TGTGCCAGTAGTATAGATCGGGCCGGGGGGGCCAAAAACATTCAGTACTTC. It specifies CASSIDRAGGAKNIQYF.

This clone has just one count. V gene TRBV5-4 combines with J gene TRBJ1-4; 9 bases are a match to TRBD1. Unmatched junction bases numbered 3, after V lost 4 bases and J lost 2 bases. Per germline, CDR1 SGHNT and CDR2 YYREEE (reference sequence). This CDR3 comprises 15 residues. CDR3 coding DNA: TGTGCCAGCAGCCGAACAGGGGGCACTAATGAAAAACTGTTTTTT. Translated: CASSRTGGTNEKLFF.

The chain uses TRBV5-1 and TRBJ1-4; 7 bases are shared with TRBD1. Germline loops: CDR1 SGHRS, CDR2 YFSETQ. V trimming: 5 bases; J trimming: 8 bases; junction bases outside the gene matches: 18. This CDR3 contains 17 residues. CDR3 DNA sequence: TGCGCCAGCAGTTGGGGTTTTTCACAGGGGTTAGGCGAAAAACTGTTTTTT. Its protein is CASSWGFSQGLGEKLFF.

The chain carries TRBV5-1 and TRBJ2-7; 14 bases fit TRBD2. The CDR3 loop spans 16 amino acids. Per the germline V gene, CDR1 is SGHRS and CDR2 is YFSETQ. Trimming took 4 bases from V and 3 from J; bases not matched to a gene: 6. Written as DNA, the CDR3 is TGCGCCAGCAGCCCCGGGACTAGCGGGGGTCTCTACGAGCAGTACTTC. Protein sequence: CASSPGTSGGLYEQYF.

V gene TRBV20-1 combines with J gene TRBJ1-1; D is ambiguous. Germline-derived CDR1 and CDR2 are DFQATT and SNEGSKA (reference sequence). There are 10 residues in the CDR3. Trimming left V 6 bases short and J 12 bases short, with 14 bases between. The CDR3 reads CSALLGLPFF. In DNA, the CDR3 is TGCAGTGCCCTTCTCGGGTTGCCTTTCTTT.

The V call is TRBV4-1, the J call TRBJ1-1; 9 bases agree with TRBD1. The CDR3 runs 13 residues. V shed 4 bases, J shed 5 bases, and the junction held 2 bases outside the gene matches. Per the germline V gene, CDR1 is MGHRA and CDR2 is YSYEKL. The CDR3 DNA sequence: TGCGCCAGCAGCCCGGGACAGGGTACTGAAGCTTTCTTT. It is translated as CASSPGQGTEAFF.

The CDR3 protein is CASSPQTSGGDNEQFF. Written as DNA, the CDR3 is TGCGCCAGCAGCCCCCAGACTAGCGGGGGGGACAATGAGCAGTTCTTC. The chain carries TRBV4-1 and TRBJ2-1; 14 nucleotides agree with TRBD2. This CDR3 has 16 amino acids. J gave up 5 bases and V 4 bases, and 4 bases lay outside the gene matches. The V gene's germline CDR1 is MGHRA and CDR2 YSYEKL.

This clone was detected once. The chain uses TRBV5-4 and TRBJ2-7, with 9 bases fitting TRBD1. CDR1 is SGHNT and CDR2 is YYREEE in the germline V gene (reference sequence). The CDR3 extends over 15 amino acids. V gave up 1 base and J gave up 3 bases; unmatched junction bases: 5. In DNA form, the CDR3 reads TGTGCCAGCAGCTTGACAGGGGGCGGCGTCTACGAGCAGTACTTC. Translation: CASSLTGGGVYEQYF.

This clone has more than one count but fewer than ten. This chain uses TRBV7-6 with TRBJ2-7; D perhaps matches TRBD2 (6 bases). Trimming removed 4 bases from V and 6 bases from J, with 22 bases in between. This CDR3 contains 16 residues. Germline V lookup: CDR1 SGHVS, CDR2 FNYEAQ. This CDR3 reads CASSSRRGVEVGEQYF. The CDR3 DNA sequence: TGTGCCAGCAGCTCAAGGAGGGGTGTCGAGGTCGGCGAGCAGTACTTC.

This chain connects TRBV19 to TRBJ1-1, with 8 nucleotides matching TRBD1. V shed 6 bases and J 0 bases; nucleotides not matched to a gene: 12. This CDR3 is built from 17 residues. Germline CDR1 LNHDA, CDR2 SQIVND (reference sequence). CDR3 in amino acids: CASSRGLPDIMNTEAFF. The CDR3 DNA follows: TGTGCCAGTAGCAGGGGGCTACCAGACATCATGAACACTGAAGCTTTCTTT.

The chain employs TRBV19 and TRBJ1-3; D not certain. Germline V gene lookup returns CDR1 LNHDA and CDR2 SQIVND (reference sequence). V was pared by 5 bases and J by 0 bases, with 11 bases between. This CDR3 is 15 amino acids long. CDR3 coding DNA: TGTGCCAGTAGTCGTAGCCTGAGCTCTGGAAACACCATATATTTT. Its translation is CASSRSLSSGNTIYF.

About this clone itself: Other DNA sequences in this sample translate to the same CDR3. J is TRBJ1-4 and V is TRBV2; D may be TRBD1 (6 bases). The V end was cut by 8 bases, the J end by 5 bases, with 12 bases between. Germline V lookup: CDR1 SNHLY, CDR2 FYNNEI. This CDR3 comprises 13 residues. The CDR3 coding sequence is TGTGCCAGCGGACAGCCAAGAAATGAAAAACTGTTTTTT. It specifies CASGQPRNEKLFF.

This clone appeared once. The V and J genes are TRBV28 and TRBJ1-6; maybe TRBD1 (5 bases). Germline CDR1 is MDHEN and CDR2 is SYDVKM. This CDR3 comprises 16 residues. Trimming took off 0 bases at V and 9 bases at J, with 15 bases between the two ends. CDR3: CASSLWASGSGSPLHF. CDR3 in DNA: TGTGCCAGCAGTTTATGGGCATCAGGGTCCGGTTCACCCCTCCACTTT.

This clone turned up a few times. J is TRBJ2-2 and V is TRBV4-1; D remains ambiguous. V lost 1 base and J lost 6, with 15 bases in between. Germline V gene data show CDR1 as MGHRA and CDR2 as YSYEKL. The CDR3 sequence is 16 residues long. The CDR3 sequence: CASSQADARSAGELFF. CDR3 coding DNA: TGCGCCAGCAGCCAAGCAGACGCTAGGAGCGCCGGGGAGCTGTTTTTT.

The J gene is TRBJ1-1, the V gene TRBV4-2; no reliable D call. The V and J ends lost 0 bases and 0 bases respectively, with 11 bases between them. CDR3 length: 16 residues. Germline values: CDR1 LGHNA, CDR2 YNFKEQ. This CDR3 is CASSQDLAYMNTEAFF. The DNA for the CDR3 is TGTGCCAGCAGCCAAGATTTAGCTTACATGAACACTGAAGCTTTCTTT.

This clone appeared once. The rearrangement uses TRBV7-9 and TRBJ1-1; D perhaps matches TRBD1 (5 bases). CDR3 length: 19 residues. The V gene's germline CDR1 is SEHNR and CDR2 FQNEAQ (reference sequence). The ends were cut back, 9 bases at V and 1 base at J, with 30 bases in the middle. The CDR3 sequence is CASSFLRQITILTNTEAFF. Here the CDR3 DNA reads TGTGCCAGTTCCTTCTTAAGACAGATCACAATATTGACGAACACTGAAGCTTTCTTT.

CDR3 bases: TGTGCCAGCGTCCAGGTGCTTAATCAGCCCCAGCATTTT. This translates into CASVQVLNQPQHF. This chain joins TRBV2 and TRBJ1-5; D not resolved. Per germline, CDR1 SNHLY and CDR2 FYNNEI. The CDR3 contains 13 residues. The V end lost 8 bases, the J end lost 4 bases, and 12 bases lay between the germline ends.

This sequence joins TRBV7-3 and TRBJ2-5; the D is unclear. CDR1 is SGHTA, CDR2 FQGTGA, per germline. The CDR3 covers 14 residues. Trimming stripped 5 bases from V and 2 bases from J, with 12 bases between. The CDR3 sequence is CASSPSRSQETQYF. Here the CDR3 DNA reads TGTGCCAGCAGCCCCTCGCGGTCACAAGAGACCCAGTACTTC.

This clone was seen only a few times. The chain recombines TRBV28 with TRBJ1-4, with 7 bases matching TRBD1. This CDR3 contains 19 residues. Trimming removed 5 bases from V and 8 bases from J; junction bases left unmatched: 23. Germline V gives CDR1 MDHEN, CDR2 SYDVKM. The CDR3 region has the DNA TGTGCCAGCAGTCCCCCCCCGGGACAGACGAGACCCGGGGGAGAAAAACTGTTTTTT. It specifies CASSPPPGQTRPGGEKLFF.

CDR3 sequence reads: CASSYWTGSDTQYF. The CDR3 DNA reads as TGCGCCAGCAGCTACTGGACAGGGTCAGATACGCAGTATTTT. The rearrangement uses TRBV5-1 and TRBJ2-3, with 8 nucleotides matching TRBD1. The length of the CDR3 is 14 residues. Germline values: CDR1 SGHRS, CDR2 YFSETQ. The ends lost 3 bases at V and 4 bases at J; junction bases unmatched: 4. The whole variable domain, filled in from reference TRBV5-1 and TRBJ2-3, reads KAGVTQTPRYLIKTRGQQVTLSCSPISGHRSVSWYQQTPGQGLQFLFEYFSETQRNKGNFPGRFSGRQFSNSRSEMNVSTLELGDSALYLCASSYWTGSDTQYFGPGTRLTVL.

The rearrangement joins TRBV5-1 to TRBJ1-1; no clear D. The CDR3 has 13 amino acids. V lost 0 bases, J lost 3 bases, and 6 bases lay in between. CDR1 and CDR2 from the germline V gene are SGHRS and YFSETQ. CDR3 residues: CASSLGSDTEAFF. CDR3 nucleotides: TGCGCCAGCAGCTTGGGGTCGGACACTGAAGCTTTCTTT.

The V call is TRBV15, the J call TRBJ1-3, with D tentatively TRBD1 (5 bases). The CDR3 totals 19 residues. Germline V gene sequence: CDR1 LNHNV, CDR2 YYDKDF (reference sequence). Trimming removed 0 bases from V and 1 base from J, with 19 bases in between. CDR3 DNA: TGTGCCACCAGCAGAGATAAGTCGTCGCACAGGAGATCTGGAAACACCATATATTTT. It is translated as CATSRDKSSHRRSGNTIYF. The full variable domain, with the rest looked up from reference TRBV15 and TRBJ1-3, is DAMVIQNPRYQVTQFGKPVTLSCSQTLNHNVMYWYQQKSSQAPKLLFHYYDKDFNNEADTPDNFQSRRPNTSFCFLDIRSPGLGDTAMYLCATSRDKSSHRRSGNTIYFGEGSWLTVV.

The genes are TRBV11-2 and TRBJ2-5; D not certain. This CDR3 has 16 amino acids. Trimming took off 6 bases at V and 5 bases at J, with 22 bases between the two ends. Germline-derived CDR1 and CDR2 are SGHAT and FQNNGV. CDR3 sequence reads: CASRSFGFQSRETQYF. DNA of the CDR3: TGTGCCAGCAGGTCTTTTGGATTCCAAAGCAGGGAGACCCAGTACTTC.

The CDR3 loop reads CASSLGLTEAFF. CDR3 nucleotide sequence: TGTGCCAGCAGCTTGGGGCTCACTGAAGCTTTCTTT. This chain joins TRBV5-4 and TRBJ1-1, with no clear D. The V end lost 0 bases, the J end lost 4 bases, and 4 bases lay between the germline ends. This CDR3 is built from 12 residues. The germline V gene has CDR1 SGHNT and CDR2 YYREEE (reference sequence).

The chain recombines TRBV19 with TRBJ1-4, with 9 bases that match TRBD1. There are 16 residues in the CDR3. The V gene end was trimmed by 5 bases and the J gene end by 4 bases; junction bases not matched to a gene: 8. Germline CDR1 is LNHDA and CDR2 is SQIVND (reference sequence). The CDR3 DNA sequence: TGTGCCAGTAGTCCGGGACAGGGAGGCATTAATGAAAAACTGTTTTTT. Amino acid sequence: CASSPGQGGINEKLFF.

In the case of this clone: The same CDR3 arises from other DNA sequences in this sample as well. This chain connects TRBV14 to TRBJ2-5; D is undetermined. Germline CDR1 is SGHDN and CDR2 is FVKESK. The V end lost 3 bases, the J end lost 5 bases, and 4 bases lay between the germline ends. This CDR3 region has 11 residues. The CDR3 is CASSHGETQYF. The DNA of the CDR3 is TGTGCCAGCAGCCATGGCGAGACCCAGTACTTC.

The CDR3 loop reads CASSQEGQSYEQYF. The CDR3 bases are TGCGCCAGCAGCCAAGAGGGACAGTCCTACGAGCAGTACTTC. V gene TRBV4-1 combines with J gene TRBJ2-7; 7 nucleotides align to TRBD1. The CDR3 has 14 amino acids. The V segment lost 0 bases and the J segment 1 base; nucleotides outside the gene matches: 0. CDR1 is MGHRA and CDR2 is YSYEKL in the germline V gene.